This T cell receptor (beta chain) was profiled in a study of blood T cell repertoires in COVID-19. Study-level background: The origin of the acute and convalescent COVID-19 samples was the United States, Italy and Spain. PBMCs, B-cell-depleted T cells, or T cells were the source of the cDNA or gDNA that made up the material.

V lost 4 bases to trimming and J lost 1 base; unmatched junction nucleotides: 8. The CDR3 sequence is 16 residues long. Germline CDR1 SGHRS, CDR2 YFSETQ. Per the study methods: Amplification from reference gene primers served as the basis for estimated nucleated cell counts. Generated by immunoSEQ multiplex PCR, the TCRdb table keeps only in-frame clones and is missing some. The V and J calls and clone size were taken over from that table, and D and trimming were inferred from the DNA. The data show about 670,000 clones, with 75% to 90% seen just once and around 0.3% held by the top ten. The sequence derives from a woman aged 18-29 years with acute or convalescent COVID-19. The chain carries TRBV5-1 and TRBJ1-1; 9 positions match TRBD1. Sequencing was carried out using peripheral blood. The CDR3 is CASSTTGQGANTEAFF. CDR3 nucleotides: TGCGCCAGCAGCACCACGGGACAGGGAGCGAACACTGAAGCTTTCTTT.